The 14 T cell receptor beta chains reported below all come from one sample, sequenced in a study of blood T cell repertoires in COVID-19. Profiled with immunoSEQ multiplex PCR; TCRdb holds only in-frame clones, not every one. The table has 60,000 or so clones, 70% to 90% seen once. The source material was peripheral blood. The receptors come from a man aged 55-75 years with acute or convalescent COVID-19.

The chain uses TRBV30 and TRBJ1-3, with unresolved D. With 0 bases removed from V and 1 base from J, the gap between germline ends came to 4 bases. Germline CDR1 and CDR2: GTSNPN and SVGIG (reference sequence). The CDR3 runs to 13 residues. As DNA, the CDR3 is TGTGCCTGGAGTGTCAATTCTGGAAACACCATATATTTT. The encoded protein is CAWSVNSGNTIYF. Combining the CDR3 with reference TRBV30 and TRBJ1-3 gives the whole variable domain SQTIHQWPATLVQPVGSPLSLECTVEGTSNPNLYWYRQAAGRGLQLLFYSVGIGQISSEVPQNLSASRPQDRQFILSSKKLLLSDSGFYLCAWSVNSGNTIYFGEGSWLTVV.

The chain uses TRBV11-2 and TRBJ2-2; D is unresolved. V was clipped by 7 bases and J by 0 bases, with 12 bases between them. The CDR3 loop spans 15 amino acids. The germline gives CDR1 SGHAT, CDR2 FQNNGV. The CDR3 is CASTLPPTNTGELFF. The CDR3 region has the DNA TGTGCCAGCACTTTACCTCCTACGAACACCGGGGAGCTGTTTTTT.

This clone has just one count. The chain has TRBV19 and TRBJ2-7; perhaps TRBD1 as D (6 bases). CDR1 is LNHDA, CDR2 SQIVND, per germline (reference sequence). The CDR3 covers 15 residues. Trimming pared 1 base from V and 4 bases from J, leaving 14 bases between. DNA for the CDR3: TGTGCCAGTAGTATAGCATCGGGACACCGGTACGAGCAGTACTTC. Residues: CASSIASGHRYEQYF.

The V call is TRBV6-2 or TRBV6-3, the J call TRBJ1-1; D possibly corresponds to TRBD1 (6 bases). With 0 bases removed from V and 2 bases from J, the gap between germline ends came to 16 bases. This CDR3 is built from 17 residues. Germline loops: CDR1 MNHEY, CDR2 SVGEGT. The CDR3 bases are TGTGCCAGCAGTTACTCAGGGTCCCTGGGGGCTAACACTGAAGCTTTCTTT. It yields the protein CASSYSGSLGANTEAFF.

The DNA of the CDR3 is TGTGCCAGCAGCCCGGGACAGAGCTCTGGAAACACCATATATTTT. Translated: CASSPGQSSGNTIYF. The chain uses TRBV7-9 and TRBJ1-3; 7 bases match TRBD1. This CDR3 is 15 amino acids long. V was pared by 5 bases and J by 0 bases, with 4 bases of the junction left unmatched. Germline CDR1 is SEHNR and CDR2 is FQNEAQ (reference sequence).

The V and J genes are TRBV15 and TRBJ2-7; D is possibly TRBD1 (6 bases). The V gene lost 3 bases and the J gene lost 3 bases, with 18 bases spanning the gap. Germline values: CDR1 LNHNV, CDR2 YYDKDF (reference sequence). The CDR3 spans 16 residues. CDR3 protein: CATSSDSGVGVYEQYF. The CDR3 coding sequence is TGTGCCACCAGCAGCGATTCAGGGGTAGGGGTCTACGAGCAGTACTTC.

The CDR3 region is CASSLGAGPEQFF. CDR3 bases: TGCGCCAGCAGCTTGGGGGCCGGCCCAGAGCAGTTCTTC. The V gene is TRBV5-1, the J gene TRBJ2-1, with D hard to call. V lost 0 bases to trimming and J lost 10 bases, with 11 bases between them. The CDR3 has 13 residues. Germline CDR1 reads SGHRS; CDR2 reads YFSETQ.

This clone showed up just a few times. This chain joins TRBV6-6 and TRBJ1-1; maybe TRBD1 (6 bases). From germline, CDR1 is MNHNY and CDR2 SVGAGI (reference sequence). Trimming pared 4 bases from V and 8 bases from J, leaving 14 bases between. This CDR3 is built from 13 residues. This CDR3 reads CASSLGGLAEAFF. The CDR3 DNA sequence: TGTGCCAGCAGTTTGGGGGGGCTTGCCGAAGCTTTCTTT.

This clone came up a few times. This sequence joins TRBV5-1 and TRBJ1-4; D remains ambiguous. CDR1 SGHRS and CDR2 YFSETQ come from the germline V gene. The V end lost 4 bases, the J end lost 8 bases, and 12 bases lay between the germline ends. The CDR3 runs to 13 residues. The CDR3 region is CASSPGTIEKLFF. CDR3 sequence (DNA): TGCGCCAGCAGCCCAGGAACGATAGAAAAACTGTTTTTT.

There are a few counts of this clone. The chain links TRBV3-1 (or the pseudogene TRBV3-2) to TRBJ1-2, with D perhaps TRBD1 (5 bases). Deletions cut 0 bases from V and 6 bases from J, with 14 bases between. Germline values: CDR1 LGHDT, CDR2 YNNKEL (reference sequence). This CDR3 is built from 15 residues. The CDR3: CASSQEDGPRDGYTF. The CDR3 nucleotides are TGTGCCAGCAGCCAAGAGGACGGACCCAGGGATGGCTACACCTTC.

This sequence joins TRBV5-1 and TRBJ2-3; 14 positions agree with TRBD2. The CDR3 runs to 17 residues. Germline CDR1 SGHRS, CDR2 YFSETQ. After removal of 3 bases from V and 4 bases from J, the junction contained 7 bases not matched to a gene. The CDR3 region is CASSYWTSGGLADTQYF. The CDR3 nucleotides are TGCGCCAGCAGCTATTGGACTAGCGGGGGGCTTGCAGATACGCAGTATTTT.

The chain combines TRBV5-4 with TRBJ1-1; D possibly corresponds to TRBD1 (5 bases). The CDR3 has 12 amino acids. Germline-derived CDR1 and CDR2 are SGHNT and YYREEE (reference sequence). The V and J ends lost 0 bases and 7 bases respectively, with 7 bases between them. The CDR3 DNA reads as TGTGCCAGCAGCTTGGGACAGTTTGAAGCTTTCTTT. It encodes CASSLGQFEAFF.

This rearrangement joins TRBV7-2 to TRBJ1-6, with a possible D match to TRBD1 (5 bases). CDR1 SGHTA and CDR2 FQGNSA come from the germline V gene. V shed 2 bases and J shed 3 bases, with 20 bases lying between them. The CDR3 spans 19 residues. Written as DNA, the CDR3 is TGTGCCAGCAGCTTACTTCAACAGGTGCAAATTTTCTATAATTCACCCCTCCACTTT. It is translated as CASSLLQQVQIFYNSPLHF.

Sample share makes this clone medium-sized. The chain uses TRBV7-3 and TRBJ2-5, with D perhaps TRBD1 (5 bases). Trimming left V 5 bases short and J 1 base short, with 14 bases between. The germline V gene encodes CDR1 SGHTA and CDR2 FQGTGA. CDR3 length equals 15 residues. Written as DNA, the CDR3 is TGTGCCAGCAGCCCGGACGTGGGGCGCCAAGAGACCCAGTACTTC. Its translation: CASSPDVGRQETQYF. The full variable domain, rest sourced from reference TRBV7-3 and TRBJ2-5, is GAGVSQTPSNKVTEKGKYVELRCDPISGHTALYWYRQSLGQGPEFLIYFQGTGAADDSGLPNDRFFAVRPEGSVSTLKIQRTERGDSAVYLCASSPDVGRQETQYFGPGTRLLVL.